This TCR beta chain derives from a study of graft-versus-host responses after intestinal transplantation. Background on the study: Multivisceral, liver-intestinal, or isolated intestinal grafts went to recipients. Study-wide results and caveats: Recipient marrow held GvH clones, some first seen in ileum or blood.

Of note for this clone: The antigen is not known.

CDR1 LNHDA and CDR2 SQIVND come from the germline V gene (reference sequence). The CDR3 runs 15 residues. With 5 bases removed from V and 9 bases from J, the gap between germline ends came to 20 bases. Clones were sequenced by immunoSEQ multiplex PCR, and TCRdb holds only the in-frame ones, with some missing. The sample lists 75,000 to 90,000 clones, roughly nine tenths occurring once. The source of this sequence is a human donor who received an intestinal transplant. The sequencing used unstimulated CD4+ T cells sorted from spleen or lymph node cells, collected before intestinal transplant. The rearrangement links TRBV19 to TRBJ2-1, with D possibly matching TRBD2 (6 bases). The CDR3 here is CASSLPGRGASEQFF. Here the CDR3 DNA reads TGTGCCAGTAGTCTTCCGGGGCGGGGTGCTAGTGAGCAGTTCTTC. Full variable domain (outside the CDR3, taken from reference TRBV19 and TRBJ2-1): DGGITQSPKYLFRKEGQNVTLSCEQNLNHDAMYWYRQDPGQGLRLIYYSQIVNDFQKGDIAEGYSVSREKKESFPLTVTSAQKNPTAFYLCASSLPGRGASEQFFGPGTRLTVL.